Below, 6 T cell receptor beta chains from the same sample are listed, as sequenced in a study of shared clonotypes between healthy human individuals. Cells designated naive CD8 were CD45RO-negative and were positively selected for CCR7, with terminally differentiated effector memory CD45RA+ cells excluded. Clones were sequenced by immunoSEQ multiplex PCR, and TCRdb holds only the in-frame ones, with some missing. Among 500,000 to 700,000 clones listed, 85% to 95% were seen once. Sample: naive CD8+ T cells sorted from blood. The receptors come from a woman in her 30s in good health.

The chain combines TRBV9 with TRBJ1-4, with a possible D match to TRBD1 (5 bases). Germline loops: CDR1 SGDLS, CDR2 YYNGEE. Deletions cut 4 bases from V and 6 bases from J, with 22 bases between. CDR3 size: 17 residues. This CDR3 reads CASSLNPDRPTHEKLFF. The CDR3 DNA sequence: TGTGCCAGCAGCTTAAACCCCGACAGACCAACCCATGAAAAACTGTTTTTT.

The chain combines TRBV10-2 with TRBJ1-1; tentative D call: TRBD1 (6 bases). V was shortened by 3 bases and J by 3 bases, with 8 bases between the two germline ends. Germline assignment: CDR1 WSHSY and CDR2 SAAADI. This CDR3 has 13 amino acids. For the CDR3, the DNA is TGCGCCAGCAGTGAAGGGGGTGACACTGAAGCTTTCTTT. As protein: CASSEGGDTEAFF.

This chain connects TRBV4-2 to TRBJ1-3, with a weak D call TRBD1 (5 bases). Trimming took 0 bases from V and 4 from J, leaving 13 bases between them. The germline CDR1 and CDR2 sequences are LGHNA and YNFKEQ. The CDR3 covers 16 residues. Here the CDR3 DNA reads TGTGCCAGCAGCCAAGACCCCGCAGGGTCAGGAAACACCATATATTTT. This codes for CASSQDPAGSGNTIYF.

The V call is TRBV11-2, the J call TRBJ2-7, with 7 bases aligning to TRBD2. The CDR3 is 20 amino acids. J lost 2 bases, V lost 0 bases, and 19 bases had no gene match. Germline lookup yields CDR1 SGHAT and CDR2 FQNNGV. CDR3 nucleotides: TGTGCCAGCAGCTTAGAAGGGCATATTGCCGGCGGGAGAGATCCCTACGAGCAGTACTTC. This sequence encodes CASSLEGHIAGGRDPYEQYF.

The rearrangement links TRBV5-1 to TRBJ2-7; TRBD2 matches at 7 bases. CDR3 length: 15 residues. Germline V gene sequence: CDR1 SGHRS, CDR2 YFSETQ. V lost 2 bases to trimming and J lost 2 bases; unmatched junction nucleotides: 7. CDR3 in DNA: TGCGCCAGCAGCTTTGGTTCTAGCGGTGCCTACGAGCAGTACTTC. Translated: CASSFGSSGAYEQYF.

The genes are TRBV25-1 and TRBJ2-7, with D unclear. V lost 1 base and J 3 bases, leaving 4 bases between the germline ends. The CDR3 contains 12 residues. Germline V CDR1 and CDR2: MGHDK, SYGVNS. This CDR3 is CASSEWDYEQYF. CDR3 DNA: TGTGCCAGCAGTGAATGGGACTACGAGCAGTACTTC.